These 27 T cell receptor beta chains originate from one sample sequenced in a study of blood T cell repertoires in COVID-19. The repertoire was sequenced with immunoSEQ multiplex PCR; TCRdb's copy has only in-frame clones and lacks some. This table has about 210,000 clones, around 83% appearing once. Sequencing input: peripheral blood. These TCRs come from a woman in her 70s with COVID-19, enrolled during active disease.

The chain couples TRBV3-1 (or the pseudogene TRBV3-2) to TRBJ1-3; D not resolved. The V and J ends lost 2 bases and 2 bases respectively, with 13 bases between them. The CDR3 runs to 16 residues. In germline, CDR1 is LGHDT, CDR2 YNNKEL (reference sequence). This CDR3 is CASSQYQAIPGNTIYF. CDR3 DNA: TGTGCCAGCAGCCAATATCAGGCCATTCCTGGAAACACCATATATTTT.

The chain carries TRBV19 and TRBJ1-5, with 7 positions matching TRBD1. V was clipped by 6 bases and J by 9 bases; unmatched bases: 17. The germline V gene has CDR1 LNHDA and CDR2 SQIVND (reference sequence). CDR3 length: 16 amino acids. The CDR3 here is CASSLGTGTVGGPQHF. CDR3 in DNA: TGTGCCAGTAGCTTGGGGACCGGGACAGTTGGGGGGCCCCAGCATTTT.

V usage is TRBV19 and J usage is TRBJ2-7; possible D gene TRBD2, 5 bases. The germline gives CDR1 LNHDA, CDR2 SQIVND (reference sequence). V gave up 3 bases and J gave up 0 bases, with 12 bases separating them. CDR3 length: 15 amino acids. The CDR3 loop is CASSMGRESSYEQYF. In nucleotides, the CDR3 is TGTGCCAGTAGTATGGGTCGGGAAAGCTCCTACGAGCAGTACTTC.

This CDR3 reads CASSPPVNYGYTF. As DNA, the CDR3 is TGTGCCAGTAGTCCTCCAGTTAACTATGGCTACACCTTC. The chain uses TRBV19 and TRBJ1-2; D not certain. The CDR3 extends over 13 amino acids. V dropped 5 bases and J dropped 1 base, with 8 bases sitting between them. CDR1 is LNHDA and CDR2 is SQIVND in the germline V gene (reference sequence).

The CDR3 region is CASSENRDSYEQYF. In DNA, the CDR3 is TGTGCCAGCAGTGAAAACCGAGATTCCTACGAGCAGTACTTC. V gene TRBV2 combines with J gene TRBJ2-7; D is uncertain. This CDR3 region has 14 residues. Germline V CDR1 and CDR2: SNHLY, FYNNEI. Trimming pared 2 bases from V and 1 base from J, leaving 9 bases between.

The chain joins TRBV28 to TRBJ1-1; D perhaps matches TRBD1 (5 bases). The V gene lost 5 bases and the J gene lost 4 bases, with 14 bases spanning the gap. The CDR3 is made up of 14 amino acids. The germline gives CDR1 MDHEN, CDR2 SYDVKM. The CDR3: CASSALRGSTEAFF. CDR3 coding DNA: TGTGCCAGCAGTGCACTTCGGGGGTCCACTGAAGCTTTCTTT. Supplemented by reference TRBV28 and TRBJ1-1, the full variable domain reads DVKVTQSSRYLVKRTGEKVFLECVQDMDHENMFWYRQDPGLGLRLIYFSYDVKMKEKGDIPEGYSVSREKKERFSLILESASTNQTSMYLCASSALRGSTEAFFGQGTRLTVV.

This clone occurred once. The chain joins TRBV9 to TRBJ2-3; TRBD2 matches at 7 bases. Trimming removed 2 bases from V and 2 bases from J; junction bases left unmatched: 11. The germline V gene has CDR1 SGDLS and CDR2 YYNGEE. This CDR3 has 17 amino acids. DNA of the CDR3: TGTGCCAGCAGCGTTCTCCCTAGCGGAGGGATCACAGATACGCAGTATTTT. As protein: CASSVLPSGGITDTQYF.

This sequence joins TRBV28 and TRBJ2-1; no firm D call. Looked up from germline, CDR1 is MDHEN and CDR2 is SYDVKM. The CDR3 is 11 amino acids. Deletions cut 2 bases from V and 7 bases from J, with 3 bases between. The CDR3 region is CASSLLNEQFF. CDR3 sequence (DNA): TGTGCCAGCAGTTTACTAAATGAGCAGTTCTTC.

The CDR3 coding sequence is TGCAGTGCGAAGGAGATGTTCGGCTACACCTTC. The encoded protein is CSAKEMFGYTF. This chain uses TRBV20-1 with TRBJ1-2, with D hard to call. This CDR3 region has 11 residues. Germline CDR1 is DFQATT and CDR2 is SNEGSKA (reference sequence). V was trimmed by 6 bases and J by 8 bases, leaving 13 bases between them.

For the CDR3, the DNA is TGTGCCAGCAGTACCGCTCGGACAGGGGGAAACACTGAAGCTTTCTTT. It encodes CASSTARTGGNTEAFF. V and J are TRBV2 and TRBJ1-1, with 10 bases identical to TRBD1. This CDR3 spans 16 amino acids. The germline gives CDR1 SNHLY, CDR2 FYNNEI. V shed 5 bases and J 2 bases; nucleotides not matched to a gene: 8.

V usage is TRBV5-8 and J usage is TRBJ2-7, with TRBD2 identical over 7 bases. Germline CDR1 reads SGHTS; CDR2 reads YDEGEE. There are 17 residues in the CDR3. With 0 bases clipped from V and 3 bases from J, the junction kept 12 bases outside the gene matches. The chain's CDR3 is CASSLEVAGVVNYEQYF. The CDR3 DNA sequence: TGTGCCAGCAGCTTGGAGGTGGCGGGAGTCGTCAACTACGAGCAGTACTTC.

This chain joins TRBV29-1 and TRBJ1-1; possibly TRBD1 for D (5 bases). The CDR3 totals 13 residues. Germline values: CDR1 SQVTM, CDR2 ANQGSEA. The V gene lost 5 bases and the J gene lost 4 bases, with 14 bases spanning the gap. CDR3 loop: CSVKLGGPTEAFF. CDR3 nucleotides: TGCAGCGTTAAATTGGGGGGACCCACTGAAGCTTTCTTT. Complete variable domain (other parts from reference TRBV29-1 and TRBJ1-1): SAVISQKPSRDICQRGTSLTIQCQVDSQVTMMFWYRQQPGQSLTLIATANQGSEATYESGFVIDKFPISRPNLTFSTLTVSNMSPEDSSIYLCSVKLGGPTEAFFGQGTRLTVV.

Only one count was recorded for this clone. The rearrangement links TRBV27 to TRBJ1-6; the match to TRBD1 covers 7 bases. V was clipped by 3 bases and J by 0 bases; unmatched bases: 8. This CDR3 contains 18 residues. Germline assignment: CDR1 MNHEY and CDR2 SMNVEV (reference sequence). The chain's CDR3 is CASSLQGDSGSYNSPLHF. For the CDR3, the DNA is TGTGCCAGCAGTTTGCAGGGGGATTCGGGCTCCTATAATTCACCCCTCCACTTT.

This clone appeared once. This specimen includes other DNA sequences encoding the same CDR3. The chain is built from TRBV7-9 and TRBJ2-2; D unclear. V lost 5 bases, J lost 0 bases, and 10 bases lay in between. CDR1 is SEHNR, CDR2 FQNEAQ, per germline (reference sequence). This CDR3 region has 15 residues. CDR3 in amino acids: CASSVAGANTGELFF. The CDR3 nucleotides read TGTGCCAGCAGCGTTGCCGGAGCGAACACCGGGGAGCTGTTTTTT.

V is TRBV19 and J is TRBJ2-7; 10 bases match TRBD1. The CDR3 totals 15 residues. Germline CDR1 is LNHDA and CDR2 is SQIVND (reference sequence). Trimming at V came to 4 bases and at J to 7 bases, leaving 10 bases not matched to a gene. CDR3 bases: TGTGCCAGTAGTAGTACGACAGGGGGCCGTGGAGAGCAGTACTTC. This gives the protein CASSSTTGGRGEQYF.

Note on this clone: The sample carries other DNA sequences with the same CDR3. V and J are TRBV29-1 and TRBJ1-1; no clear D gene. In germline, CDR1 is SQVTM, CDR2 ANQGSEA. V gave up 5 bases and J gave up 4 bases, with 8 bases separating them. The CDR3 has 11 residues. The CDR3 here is CSVYRGTEAFF. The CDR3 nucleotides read TGCAGCGTTTATCGCGGCACTGAAGCTTTCTTT.

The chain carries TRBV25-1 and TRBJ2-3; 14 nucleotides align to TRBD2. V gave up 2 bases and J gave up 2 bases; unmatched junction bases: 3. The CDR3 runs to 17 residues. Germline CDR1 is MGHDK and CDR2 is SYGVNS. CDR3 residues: CASSERGLAGVTDTQYF. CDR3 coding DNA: TGTGCCAGCAGTGAAAGGGGACTAGCGGGAGTCACAGATACGCAGTATTTT.

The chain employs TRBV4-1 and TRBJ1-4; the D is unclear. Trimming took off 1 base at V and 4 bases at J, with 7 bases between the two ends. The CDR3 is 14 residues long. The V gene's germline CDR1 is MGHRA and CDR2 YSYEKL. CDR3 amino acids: CASSQGARNEKLFF. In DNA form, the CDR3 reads TGCGCCAGCAGCCAAGGGGCTCGTAATGAAAAACTGTTTTTT.

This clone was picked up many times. The CDR3 here is CASSLVNSDQPQHF. In nucleotides, the CDR3 is TGTGCCAGCAGCTTAGTGAACAGTGATCAGCCCCAGCATTTT. The V and J genes are TRBV11-2 and TRBJ1-5, with D uncertain. Germline values: CDR1 SGHAT, CDR2 FQNNGV. Trimming took off 1 base at V and 5 bases at J, with 9 bases between the two ends. CDR3 length: 14 amino acids. Based on the CDR3 plus reference TRBV11-2 and TRBJ1-5, the full variable domain is EAGVAQSPRYKIIEKRQSVAFWCNPISGHATLYWYQQILGQGPKLLIQFQNNGVVDDSQLPKDRFSAERLKGVDSTLKIQPAKLEDSAVYLCASSLVNSDQPQHFGDGTRLSIL.

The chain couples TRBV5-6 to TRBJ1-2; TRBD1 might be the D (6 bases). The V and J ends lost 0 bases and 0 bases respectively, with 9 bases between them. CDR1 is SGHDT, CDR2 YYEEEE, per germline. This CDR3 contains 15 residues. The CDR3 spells CASSLDRVSNYGYTF. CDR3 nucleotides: TGTGCCAGCAGCTTGGACAGGGTCTCTAACTATGGCTACACCTTC.

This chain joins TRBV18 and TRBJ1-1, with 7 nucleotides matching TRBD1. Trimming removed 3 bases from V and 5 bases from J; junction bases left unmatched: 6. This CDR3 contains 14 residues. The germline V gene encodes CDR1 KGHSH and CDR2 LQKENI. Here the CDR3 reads CASSPPTGRTEAFF. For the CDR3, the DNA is TGTGCCAGCTCACCCCCGACAGGGCGGACTGAAGCTTTCTTT.

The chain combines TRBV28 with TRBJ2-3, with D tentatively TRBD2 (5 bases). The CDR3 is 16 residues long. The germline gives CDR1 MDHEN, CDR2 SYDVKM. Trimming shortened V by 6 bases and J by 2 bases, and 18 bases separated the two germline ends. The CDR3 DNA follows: TGTGCCAGCAGCCTAAGCGGAACGACAAACACAGATACGCAGTATTTT. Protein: CASSLSGTTNTDTQYF.

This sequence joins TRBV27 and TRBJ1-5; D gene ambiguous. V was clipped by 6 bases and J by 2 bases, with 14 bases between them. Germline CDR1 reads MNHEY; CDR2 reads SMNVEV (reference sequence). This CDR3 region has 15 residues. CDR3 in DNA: TGTGCCAGCAGAGATCGCATCACGGGCAATCAGCCCCAGCATTTT. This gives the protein CASRDRITGNQPQHF.

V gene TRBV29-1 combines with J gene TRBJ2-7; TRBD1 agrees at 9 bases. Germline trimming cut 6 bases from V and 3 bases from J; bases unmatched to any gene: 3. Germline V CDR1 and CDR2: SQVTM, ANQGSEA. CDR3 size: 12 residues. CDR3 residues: CSVGTGIYEQYF. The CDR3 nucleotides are TGCAGCGTCGGGACAGGGATCTACGAGCAGTACTTC.

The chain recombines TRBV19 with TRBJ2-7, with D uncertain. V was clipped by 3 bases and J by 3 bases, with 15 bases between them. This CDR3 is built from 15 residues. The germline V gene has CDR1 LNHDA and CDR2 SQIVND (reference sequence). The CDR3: CASSIAADVSYEQYF. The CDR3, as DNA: TGTGCCAGTAGTATCGCGGCAGATGTAAGCTACGAGCAGTACTTC.

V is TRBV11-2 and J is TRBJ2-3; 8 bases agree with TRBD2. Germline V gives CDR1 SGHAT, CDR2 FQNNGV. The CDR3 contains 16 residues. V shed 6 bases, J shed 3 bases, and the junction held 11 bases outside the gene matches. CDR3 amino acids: CASRRAGTRSTDTQYF. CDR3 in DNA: TGTGCCAGCAGACGTGCCGGGACTAGAAGTACAGATACGCAGTATTTT. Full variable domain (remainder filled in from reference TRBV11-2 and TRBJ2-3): EAGVAQSPRYKIIEKRQSVAFWCNPISGHATLYWYQQILGQGPKLLIQFQNNGVVDDSQLPKDRFSAERLKGVDSTLKIQPAKLEDSAVYLCASRRAGTRSTDTQYFGPGTRLTVL.

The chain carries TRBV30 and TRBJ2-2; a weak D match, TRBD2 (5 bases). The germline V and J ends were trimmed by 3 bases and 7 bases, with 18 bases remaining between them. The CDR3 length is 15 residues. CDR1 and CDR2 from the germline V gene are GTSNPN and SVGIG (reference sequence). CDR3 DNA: TGTGCCTGGAGACCGGGGAGTTTTCCCTTCGGGGAGCTGTTTTTT. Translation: CAWRPGSFPFGELFF.